Reported below is one T cell receptor (beta chain). What it binds is unknown. Documented treatment: around 19 received Ad26.COV2.S at low or high dose, single or two shots; 5 received placebo; per-sample allocation not given. It was on day 63 after the first vaccine or placebo injection that samples were taken. The sample comes from a study of Ad26.COV2.S vaccination and SARS-CoV-2 variants. About the research overall: Sample donor was a member of the COV1001 Ad26.COV2.S trial arm.

The CDR3 consists of 14 residues. Deletions cut 6 bases from V and 3 bases from J, with 15 bases between. Germline-derived CDR1 and CDR2 are SNHLY and FYNNEI. Study outcomes and limitations: Spike-specific TCR breadth was greater after Ad26.COV2.S than placebo. The analyses of TCR breadth and depth may have understated the size of total T cell responses. Similar non-spike TCR breadth was observed in recipients of vaccine and of placebo.

Using immunoSEQ multiplex PCR, the repertoire was profiled, and TCRdb retains in-frame clones only, with some absent. Altogether 380,000 or so clones are present, roughly nine tenths being singletons, with the ten largest covering approximately 5.9%. Specimen: peripheral blood, collected in a trial of Ad26.COV2.S vaccine versus placebo. The sequence was collected from a person aged 18-65 years who received the Ad26.COV2.S COVID-19 vaccine or a placebo. The chain links TRBV2 to TRBJ2-7; D unresolved. The CDR3 region is CASRTESRVYEQYF. CDR3 bases: TGTGCCAGCAGAACCGAGTCTCGGGTCTACGAGCAGTACTTC.